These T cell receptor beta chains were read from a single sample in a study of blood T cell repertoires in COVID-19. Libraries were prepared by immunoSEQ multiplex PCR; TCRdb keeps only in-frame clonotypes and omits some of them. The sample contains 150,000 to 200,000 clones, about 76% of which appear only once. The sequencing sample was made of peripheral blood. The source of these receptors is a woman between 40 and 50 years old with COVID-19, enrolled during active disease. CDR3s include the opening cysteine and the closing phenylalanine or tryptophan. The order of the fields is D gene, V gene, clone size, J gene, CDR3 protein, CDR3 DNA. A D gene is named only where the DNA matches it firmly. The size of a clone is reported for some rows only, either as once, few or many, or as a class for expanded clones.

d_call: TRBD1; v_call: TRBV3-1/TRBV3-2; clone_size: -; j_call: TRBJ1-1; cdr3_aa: CASSRTQGEGEAFF; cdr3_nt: TGTGCCAGCAGCCGAACACAGGGGGAGGGGGAAGCTTTCTTT
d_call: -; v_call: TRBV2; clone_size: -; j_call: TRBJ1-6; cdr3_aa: CASSRQAQNSPLHF; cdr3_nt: TGTGCCAGCAGCCGCCAGGCTCAAAATTCACCCCTCCACTTT
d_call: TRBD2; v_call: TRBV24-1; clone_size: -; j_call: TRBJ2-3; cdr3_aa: CATSGGSSGSTDTQYF; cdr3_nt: TGTGCCACCAGTGGGGGTTCTAGCGGGAGCACAGATACGCAGTATTTT
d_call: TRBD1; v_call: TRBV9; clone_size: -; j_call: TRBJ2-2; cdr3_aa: CASSERGMTGAVGELFF; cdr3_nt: TGTGCCAGCAGCGAGAGGGGGATGACAGGGGCTGTCGGGGAGCTGTTTTTT
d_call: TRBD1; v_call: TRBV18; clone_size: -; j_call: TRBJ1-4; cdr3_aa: CASSGQERNEKLFF; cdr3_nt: TGTGCCAGCTCTGGACAGGAACGGAATGAAAAACTGTTTTTT
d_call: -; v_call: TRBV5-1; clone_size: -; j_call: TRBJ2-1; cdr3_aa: CASSLDPGSNNEQFF; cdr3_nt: TGCGCCAGCAGCTTGGACCCGGGGAGTAACAATGAGCAGTTCTTC
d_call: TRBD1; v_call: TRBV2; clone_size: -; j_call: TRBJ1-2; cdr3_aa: CASRREGARYGYTF; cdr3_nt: TGTGCCAGCAGGCGGGAGGGGGCGCGCTATGGCTACACCTTC
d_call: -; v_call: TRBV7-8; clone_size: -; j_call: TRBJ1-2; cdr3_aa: CASSLAGGRGGGGYTF; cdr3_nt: TGTGCCAGCAGCTTAGCGGGTGGCAGGGGTGGCGGTGGCTACACCTTC
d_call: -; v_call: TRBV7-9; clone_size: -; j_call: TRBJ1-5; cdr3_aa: CASSLAASNQPQHF; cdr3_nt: TGTGCCAGCAGCTTAGCGGCAAGCAATCAGCCCCAGCATTTT
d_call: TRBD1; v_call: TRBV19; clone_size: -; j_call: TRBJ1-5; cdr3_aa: CASSFRDRVRNQPQHF; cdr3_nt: TGTGCCAGTAGCTTCCGGGACAGGGTACGAAATCAGCCCCAGCATTTT
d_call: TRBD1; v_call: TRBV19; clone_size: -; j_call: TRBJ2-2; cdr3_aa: CASAPGQGIAGELFF; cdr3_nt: TGTGCCAGTGCCCCGGGACAGGGGATCGCCGGGGAGCTGTTTTTT
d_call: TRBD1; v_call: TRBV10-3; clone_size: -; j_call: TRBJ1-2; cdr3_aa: CAISTRDRASYGYTF; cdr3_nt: TGTGCCATCTCTACCCGGGACAGGGCTTCCTATGGCTACACCTTC
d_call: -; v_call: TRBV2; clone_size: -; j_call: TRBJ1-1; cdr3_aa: CASTYGGEAFF; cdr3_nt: TGTGCCAGTACGTACGGGGGTGAGGCTTTCTTT
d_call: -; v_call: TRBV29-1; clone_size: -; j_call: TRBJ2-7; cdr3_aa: CSVEVNSYEQYF; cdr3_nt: TGCAGCGTTGAGGTAAATAGCTACGAGCAGTACTTC
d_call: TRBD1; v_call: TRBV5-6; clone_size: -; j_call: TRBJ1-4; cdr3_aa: CASSLDRGLTNEKLFF; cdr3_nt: TGTGCCAGCAGCTTGGACAGGGGGCTGACTAATGAAAAACTGTTTTTT
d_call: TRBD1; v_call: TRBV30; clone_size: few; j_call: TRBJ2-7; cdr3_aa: CAWDRVNSYEQYF; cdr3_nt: TGTGCCTGGGACAGGGTGAACTCCTACGAGCAGTACTTC
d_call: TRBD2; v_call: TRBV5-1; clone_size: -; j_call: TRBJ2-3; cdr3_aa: CASSLDGRTSGNTDTQYF; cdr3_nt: TGCGCCAGCAGCTTGGATGGTCGGACTAGCGGAAACACAGATACGCAGTATTTT
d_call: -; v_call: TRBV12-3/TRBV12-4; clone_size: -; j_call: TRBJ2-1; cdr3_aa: CASTLVENEQFF; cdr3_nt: TGTGCCAGCACATTAGTTGAGAATGAGCAGTTCTTC
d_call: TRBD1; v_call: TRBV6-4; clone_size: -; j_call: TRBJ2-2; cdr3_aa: CASSPGQTYTGELFF; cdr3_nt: TGTGCCAGCAGTCCGGGACAGACTTACACCGGGGAGCTGTTTTTT
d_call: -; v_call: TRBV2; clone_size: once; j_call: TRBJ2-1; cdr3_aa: CASTPQFNEQFF; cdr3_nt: TGTGCCAGCACCCCCCAATTCAATGAGCAGTTCTTC
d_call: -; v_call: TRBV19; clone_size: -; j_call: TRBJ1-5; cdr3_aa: CATQDRSRGGPQHF; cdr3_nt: TGTGCCACTCAAGACCGTTCGCGGGGGGGGCCCCAGCATTTT
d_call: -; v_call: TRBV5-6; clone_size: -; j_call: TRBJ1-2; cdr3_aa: CASAHREANYGYTF; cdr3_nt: TGTGCCAGCGCCCACCGAGAAGCTAACTATGGCTACACCTTC
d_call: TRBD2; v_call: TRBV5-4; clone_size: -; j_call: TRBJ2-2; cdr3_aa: CASSRGGAPWTNTGELFF; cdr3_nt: TGTGCCAGCAGCCGCGGGGGGGCTCCCTGGACGAACACCGGGGAGCTGTTTTTT
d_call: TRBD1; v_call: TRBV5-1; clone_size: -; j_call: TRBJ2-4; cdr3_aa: CASSLGDRDLSNIQYF; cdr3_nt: TGCGCCAGCAGCTTGGGAGACAGGGATCTTAGCAACATTCAGTACTTC
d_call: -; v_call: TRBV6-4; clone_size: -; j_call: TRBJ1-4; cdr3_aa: CASSAKGTPGSKLFF; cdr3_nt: TGTGCCAGCAGTGCGAAGGGGACACCCGGCAGTAAACTGTTTTTT
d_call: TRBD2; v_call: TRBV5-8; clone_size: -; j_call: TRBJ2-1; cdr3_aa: CASSLQRRTSFNEQFF; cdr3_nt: TGTGCCAGCAGCTTACAACGTAGGACTAGCTTCAATGAGCAGTTCTTC
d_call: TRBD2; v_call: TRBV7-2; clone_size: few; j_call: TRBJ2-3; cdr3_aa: CASSLAIGLAGGTQYF; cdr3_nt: TGTGCCAGCAGCTTAGCGATCGGACTAGCGGGGGGTACGCAGTATTTT
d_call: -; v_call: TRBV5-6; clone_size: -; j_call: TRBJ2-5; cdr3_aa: CASSLRRTAGQETQYF; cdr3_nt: TGTGCCAGCAGCTTAAGAAGGACAGCGGGGCAAGAGACCCAGTACTTC
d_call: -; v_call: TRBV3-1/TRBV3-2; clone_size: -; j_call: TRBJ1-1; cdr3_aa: CASSDDRLQYTEAFF; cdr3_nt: TGTGCCAGCAGTGATGATCGGTTACAGTACACTGAAGCTTTCTTT
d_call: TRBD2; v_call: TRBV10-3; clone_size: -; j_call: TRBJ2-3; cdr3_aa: CAISERFSSGTGTDTQYF; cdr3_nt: TGTGCCATCAGCGAGAGGTTCTCTAGCGGGACGGGCACAGATACGCAGTATTTT
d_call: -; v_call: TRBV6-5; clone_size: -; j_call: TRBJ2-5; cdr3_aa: CASSYGPSQETQYF; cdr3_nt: TGTGCCAGCAGTTACGGGCCTTCCCAAGAGACCCAGTACTTC
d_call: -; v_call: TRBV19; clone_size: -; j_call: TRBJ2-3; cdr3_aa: CATYQTGRDTQYF; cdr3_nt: TGTGCCACCTATCAGACGGGGAGGGATACGCAGTATTTT
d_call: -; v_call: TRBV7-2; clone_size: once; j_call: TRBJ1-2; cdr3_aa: CASSYGVAGNGYTF; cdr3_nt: TGTGCCAGCAGCTACGGGGTAGCGGGGAATGGCTACACCTTC
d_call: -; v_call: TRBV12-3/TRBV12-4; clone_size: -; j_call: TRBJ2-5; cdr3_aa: CASRSGPQETQYF; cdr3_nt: TGTGCCAGCAGGAGCGGGCCCCAAGAGACCCAGTACTTC
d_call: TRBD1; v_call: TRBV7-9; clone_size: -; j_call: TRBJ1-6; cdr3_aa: CANSRGNSPLHF; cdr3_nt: TGTGCCAATTCCAGGGGGAATTCACCCCTCCACTTT
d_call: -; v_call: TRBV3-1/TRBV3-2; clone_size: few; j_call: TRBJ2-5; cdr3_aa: CASSQDLCGAQETQYF; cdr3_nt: TGTGCCAGCAGCCAAGATCTCTGTGGGGCTCAAGAGACCCAGTACTTC
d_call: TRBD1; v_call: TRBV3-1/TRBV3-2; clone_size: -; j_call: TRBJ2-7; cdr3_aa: CASSQDKGGTGSYEQYF; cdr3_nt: TGTGCCAGCAGCCAAGATAAGGGCGGGACAGGGAGTTACGAGCAGTACTTC
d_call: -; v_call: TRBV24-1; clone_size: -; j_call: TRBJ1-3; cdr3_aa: CATSDAGNTIYF; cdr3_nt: TGTGCCACCAGTGATGCCGGGAACACCATATATTTT
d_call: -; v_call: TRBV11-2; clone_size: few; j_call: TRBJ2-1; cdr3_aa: CASSLSRNPGNEQFF; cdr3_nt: TGTGCCAGCAGCTTGTCTCGAAACCCGGGTAATGAGCAGTTCTTC
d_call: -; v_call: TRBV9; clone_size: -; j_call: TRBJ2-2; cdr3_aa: CASSVGMGSRELFF; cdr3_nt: TGTGCCAGCAGCGTAGGTATGGGTAGCCGGGAGCTGTTTTTT
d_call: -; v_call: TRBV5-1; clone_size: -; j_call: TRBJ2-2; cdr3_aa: CASSQNRAAGELFF; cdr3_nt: TGCGCCAGCAGCCAGAACAGGGCGGCGGGGGAGCTGTTTTTT
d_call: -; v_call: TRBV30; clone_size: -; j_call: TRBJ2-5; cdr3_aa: CAWSVADQETQYF; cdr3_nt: TGTGCCTGGAGTGTAGCTGACCAAGAGACCCAGTACTTC
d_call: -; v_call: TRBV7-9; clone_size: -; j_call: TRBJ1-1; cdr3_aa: CASRAGSNTEAFF; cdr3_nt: TGTGCCAGCAGGGCGGGGTCCAACACTGAAGCTTTCTTT
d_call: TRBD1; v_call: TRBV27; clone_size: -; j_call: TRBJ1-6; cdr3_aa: CASRRRDSYNSPLHF; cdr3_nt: TGTGCCAGCAGACGCCGGGACAGCTATAATTCACCCCTCCACTTT
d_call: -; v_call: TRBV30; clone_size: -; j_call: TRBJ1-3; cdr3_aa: CARRTEGNTIYF; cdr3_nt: TGTGCCCGGAGGACGGAGGGAAACACCATATATTTT
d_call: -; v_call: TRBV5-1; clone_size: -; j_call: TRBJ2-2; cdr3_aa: CASRSQGNTGELFF; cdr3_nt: TGCGCCAGCAGGTCCCAGGGGAACACCGGGGAGCTGTTTTTT